The clone carrying this TCR beta chain showed up just a few times. CDR3 size: 17 residues. The germline V gene encodes CDR1 SEHNR and CDR2 FQNEAQ (reference sequence). V was shortened by 0 bases and J by 0 bases, with 12 bases between the two germline ends. The table came from immunoSEQ multiplex PCR; TCRdb's copy has only in-frame clones and leaves some out. Of around 290,000 clones in the sample, about nine tenths were seen once. The sample originates from a study of blood T cell repertoires in COVID-19. V usage is TRBV7-9 and J usage is TRBJ1-3, with no clear D. The source of this sequence is a woman aged 40 to 49 who had recovered from COVID-19. Sample: PBMCs or T cells enriched from blood (not recorded which). The CDR3 here is CASSLALGPYSGNTIYF. Here the CDR3 DNA reads TGTGCCAGCAGCTTAGCGCTTGGGCCTTACTCTGGAAACACCATATATTTT. The full variable domain, its missing parts supplied by reference TRBV7-9 and TRBJ1-3, is DTGVSQNPRHKITKRGQNVTFRCDPISEHNRLYWYRQTLGQGPEFLTYFQNEAQLEKSRLLSDRFSAERPKGSFSTLEIQRTEQGDSAMYLCASSLALGPYSGNTIYFGEGSWLTVV.